These 21 T cell receptor beta chains came from one sample sequenced in a study of Graves' ophthalmopathy and Graves' hyperthyroidism. The authors amplified TCR beta CDR3 regions from RNA transcripts. First-round RT-PCR with HTBI primers preceded a second-round multiplex PCR. TCRdb independently ran MiXCR on the multiplex PCR reads; one entry per CDR3 protein. This sample yields more than 550,000 distinct CDR3 sequences, of which under 50% are seen a single time; 3% to 4% belongs to the top ten. The sequencing sample was made of peripheral blood. These receptors were collected from an adult man with Graves' ophthalmopathy.

This clonotype was found a few times. V gene TRBV2 combines with J gene TRBJ2-7, with D possibly TRBD2 on 6 matching bases. The closer fit of TRBJ2-1 to the DNA end suggests the J call may be wrong. The germline V gene has CDR1 SNHLY and CDR2 FYNNEI. The CDR3 sequence is 11 residues long. CDR3 amino acids: CARRLGGEQFF. CDR3 bases: TGTGCCAGAAGACTAGGAGGCGAGCAGTTCTTC.

The chain employs TRBV7-9 and TRBJ2-5, with 8 bases lining up with TRBD2. From germline, CDR1 is SEHNR and CDR2 FQNEAQ (reference sequence). V gave up 4 bases and J gave up 1 base; unmatched junction bases: 5. The CDR3 extends over 15 amino acids. The CDR3 loop reads CASSSSGGVQETQYF. The CDR3, as DNA: TGTGCCAGCAGCTCTTCCGGGGGGGTCCAAGAGACCCAGTACTTC.

Ten or more counts support this clonotype. Compared with germline, one end of the junction differs, possibly owing to a read error. This sequence joins TRBV15 and TRBJ1-5; tentative D call: TRBD1 (6 bases). The CDR3 has 12 residues. Looked up from germline, CDR1 is LNHNV and CDR2 is YYDKDF (reference sequence). The CDR3 bases are TGTGCCACCAGCAGAGATTTCGGGTACCAGGGGTTT. Residues: CATSRDFGYQGF. Full variable domain (remainder filled in from reference TRBV15 and TRBJ1-5): DAMVIQNPRYQVTQFGKPVTLSCSQTLNHNVMYWYQQKSSQAPKLLFHYYDKDFNNEADTPDNFQSRRPNTSFCFLDIRSPGLGDTAMYLCATSRDFGYQGFGDGTRLSIL.

The sample holds many counts of this clonotype. This chain connects TRBV4-2 to TRBJ2-7; D not resolved. CDR1 is LGHNA and CDR2 is YNFKEQ in the germline V gene. The V gene lost 0 bases and the J gene lost 4 bases, with 7 bases spanning the gap. The CDR3 loop spans 13 amino acids. CDR3 in amino acids: CASSQDLRYEQYF. DNA for the CDR3: TGTGCCAGCAGCCAAGATCTGCGATACGAGCAGTACTTC.

Regarding this clonotype: A much larger clone lies one base from this, so it may be a read error. The V and J genes are TRBV25-1 and TRBJ2-2, with D maybe TRBD1 (6 bases). The germline gives CDR1 MGHDK, CDR2 SYGVNS. V lost 4 bases, J lost 5 bases, and 17 bases lay in between. This CDR3 is built from 16 residues. The CDR3 DNA reads TGTGCCAGCAGTGCCGCCGGGACAATGGGGACCGGGGAGCTGTTTTTT. Translating it yields CASSAAGTMGTGELFF.

In regard to this clonotype: Possible read error: a much larger clone is one base away. The chain recombines TRBV20-1 with TRBJ1-5; D is unclear. This CDR3 is built from 14 residues. The V gene's germline CDR1 is DFQATT and CDR2 SNEGSKA (reference sequence). V dropped 0 bases and J dropped 5 bases, with 11 bases sitting between them. The CDR3 is CSAREGFGDQPQHF. CDR3 in DNA: TGCAGTGCTAGAGAGGGCTTTGGCGATCAGCCCCAGCATTTT.

The chain has TRBV24-1 and TRBJ1-5; tentative D call: TRBD1 (5 bases). Trimming removed 0 bases at V and 9 bases at J, with 8 bases between. This CDR3 region has 13 residues. CDR1 and CDR2 from the germline V gene are KGHDR and SFDVKD. CDR3 DNA sequence: TGTGCCACCAGTGATTTGGCAGGGCGGCCCCAGCATTTT. This encodes CATSDLAGRPQHF.

About this clonotype itself: A much larger clone sits a single nucleotide away, making a read error possible. The chain links TRBV7-9 to TRBJ1-6; D unresolved. Trimming took 1 base from V and 4 from J, leaving 5 bases between them. The CDR3 is 14 amino acids. The germline CDR1 and CDR2 sequences are SEHNR and FQNEAQ (reference sequence). CDR3 sequence (DNA): TGTGCCAGCAGCTTAGTGGGTTATAATTCACCCCTCCACTTT. It yields the protein CASSLVGYNSPLHF.

This clonotype was seen more than once but under ten times. The chain recombines TRBV24-1 with TRBJ2-3; 14 bases are shared with TRBD2. The CDR3 loop spans 18 amino acids. Germline CDR1 is KGHDR and CDR2 is SFDVKD. With V trimmed by 0 bases and J by 4 bases, 5 bases remained unmatched. The CDR3 nucleotides read TGTGCCACCAGTGATTTGCGGGGGACTAGCGGGAGCGCAGATACGCAGTATTTT. Its protein product is CATSDLRGTSGSADTQYF.

This chain links TRBV20-1 with TRBJ2-7; 13 nucleotides line up with TRBD2. The CDR3 has 15 amino acids. With V trimmed by 6 bases and J by 0 bases, 5 bases remained unmatched. The germline V gene has CDR1 DFQATT and CDR2 SNEGSKA (reference sequence). The CDR3: CSARTSGGHSYEQYF. The DNA of the CDR3 is TGCAGTGCCAGGACTAGCGGGGGCCACTCCTACGAGCAGTACTTC.

CDR3 amino acids: CATSDGGSDEQYF. The CDR3 bases are TGTGCCACCAGTGATGGTGGGTCGGATGAGCAGTACTTC. V usage is TRBV24-1 and J usage is TRBJ2-7; D unresolved. The CDR3 covers 13 residues. Trimming took 3 bases from V and 7 from J, leaving 12 bases between them. CDR1 is KGHDR, CDR2 SFDVKD, per germline.

This clonotype has ten or more counts. The V call is TRBV2, the J call TRBJ1-5, with no clear D. The CDR3 loop spans 13 amino acids. Trimming took off 1 base at V and 7 bases at J, with 8 bases between the two ends. Germline CDR1 and CDR2: SNHLY and FYNNEI. The CDR3 reads CASSEGRRQPQHF. The CDR3 DNA sequence: TGTGCCAGCAGTGAAGGCAGGAGACAGCCCCAGCATTTT. The complete variable domain, with remaining parts taken from reference TRBV2 and TRBJ1-5, reads EPEVTQTPSHQVTQMGQEVILRCVPISNHLYFYWYRQILGQKVEFLVSFYNNEISEKSEIFDDQFSVERPDGSNFTLKIRSTKLEDSAMYFCASSEGRRQPQHFGDGTRLSIL.

The chain carries TRBV10-3 and TRBJ2-5, with 11 positions matching TRBD2. The CDR3 runs to 16 residues. Germline V gives CDR1 ENHRY, CDR2 SYGVKD. V shed 0 bases and J 5 bases; nucleotides not matched to a gene: 5. Written as DNA, the CDR3 is TGTGCCATCAGTGAGTCGATACTAGCGGGAGAGGAGACCCAGTACTTC. It specifies CAISESILAGEETQYF.

In DNA form, the CDR3 reads TGTGCCATCAGTGCAGGACTAGCGGGGGACAATGGCTACACCTTC. Its translation is CAISAGLAGDNGYTF. The genes are TRBV10-3 and TRBJ1-2; possibly TRBD1 for D (6 bases). Trimming left V 4 bases short and J 6 bases short, with 18 bases between. Germline CDR1 and CDR2: ENHRY and SYGVKD. The CDR3 totals 15 residues.

This clonotype showed up just a few times. The J gene is TRBJ1-1, the V gene TRBV7-2, with 8 bases identical to TRBD1. Germline CDR1 is SGHTA and CDR2 is FQGNSA. V gave up 4 bases and J gave up 5 bases; unmatched junction bases: 9. This CDR3 region has 15 residues. DNA of the CDR3: TGTGCCAGCAGCTCAATAGGACAGGGAAAGACTGAAGCTTTCTTT. This gives the protein CASSSIGQGKTEAFF.

For this clonotype: A much larger clone lies a single base off, so this may be a read error. The rearrangement joins TRBV4-1 to TRBJ2-5, with D possibly matching TRBD2 (5 bases). The CDR3 length is 14 residues. CDR1 is MGHRA and CDR2 is YSYEKL in the germline V gene. Between the trimmed V and J ends, which lost 3 bases and 5 bases, there was a span of 13 bases. CDR3 bases: TGCGCCAGCAGCCATGTGACCCGCGGGGAGACCCAGTACTTC. This encodes CASSHVTRGETQYF.

The chain links TRBV25-1 to TRBJ1-2; D might be TRBD1 (6 bases). CDR3 length: 15 residues. With 6 bases removed from V and 4 bases from J, the gap between germline ends came to 18 bases. Looked up from germline, CDR1 is MGHDK and CDR2 is SYGVNS. CDR3 sequence: CASRLWGARGYGYTF. In DNA, the CDR3 is TGTGCCAGCAGGCTTTGGGGGGCCAGGGGCTATGGCTACACCTTC.

This clonotype was observed many times. The genes are TRBV20-1 and TRBJ1-6; D unclear. The germline gives CDR1 DFQATT, CDR2 SNEGSKA (reference sequence). Trimming removed 3 bases at V and 10 bases at J, with 16 bases between. This CDR3 has 14 residues. The CDR3 is CSASESWSRSPLHF. The CDR3, as DNA: TGCAGTGCTAGTGAGTCATGGTCTAGGTCACCCCTCCACTTT.

This clonotype was seen ten or more times. V usage is TRBV2 and J usage is TRBJ1-2, with a possible D match to TRBD1 (5 bases). The germline V and J ends were trimmed by 3 bases and 3 bases, with 11 bases remaining between them. The CDR3 has 14 residues. The V gene's germline CDR1 is SNHLY and CDR2 FYNNEI. The CDR3 nucleotides are TGTGCCAGCAGTGACGTCGGGGGGGACTATGGCTACACCTTC. Translation gives CASSDVGGDYGYTF.

In this sample, this clonotype turned up many times. The V call is TRBV20-1, the J call TRBJ2-5, with 9 bases aligning to TRBD1. J was trimmed by 5 bases and V by 4 bases; bases with no gene match: 5. This CDR3 contains 13 residues. Germline CDR1 DFQATT, CDR2 SNEGSKA (reference sequence). The DNA for the CDR3 is TGCAGTGCTACCCGGGACAGGGACGAGACCCAGTACTTC. Protein sequence: CSATRDRDETQYF.

This clonotype was observed a few times. This sequence may be a read error, since a much larger clone differs from it by one base. The CDR3 nucleotides read TGTGCCAGCAGTTTCGGGCGGCAAGAGACCCAGTACTTC. Protein product: CASSFGRQETQYF. The chain uses TRBV6-5 and TRBJ2-5; D unclear. CDR1 and CDR2 from the germline V gene are MNHEY and SVGAGI. The length of the CDR3 is 13 residues. Trimming shortened V by 4 bases and J by 2 bases, and 8 bases separated the two germline ends.